This T cell receptor beta chain was sequenced for a study of cytomegalovirus exposure and HLA in healthy donors. 13 Jbeta primers and 60 Vbeta primers were used for the PCR. Some clones are missing from TCRdb's copy, which holds only in-frame ones; the method was immunoSEQ multiplex PCR. The data show some 89,000 clones, just under 80% seen once. General study points: The sole available immune exposure information was CMV serostatus. According to reports, the classifier identified cytomegalovirus status with high specificity and sensitivity.

CDR1 is MNHEY, CDR2 SMNVEV, per germline (reference sequence). The CDR3 is 13 residues long. The V and J ends lost 6 bases and 8 bases respectively, with 14 bases between them. Of note for this clone: What it binds is not known.

The TCR originated in a woman aged 40 to 49 in good health and CMV-seropositive. The V call is TRBV27, the J call TRBJ2-1; D not certain. Sequencing input: PBMCs. CDR3 amino acids: CASRPNKRDEQFF. The CDR3 DNA reads as TGTGCCAGCAGACCCAATAAGCGAGATGAGCAGTTCTTC.